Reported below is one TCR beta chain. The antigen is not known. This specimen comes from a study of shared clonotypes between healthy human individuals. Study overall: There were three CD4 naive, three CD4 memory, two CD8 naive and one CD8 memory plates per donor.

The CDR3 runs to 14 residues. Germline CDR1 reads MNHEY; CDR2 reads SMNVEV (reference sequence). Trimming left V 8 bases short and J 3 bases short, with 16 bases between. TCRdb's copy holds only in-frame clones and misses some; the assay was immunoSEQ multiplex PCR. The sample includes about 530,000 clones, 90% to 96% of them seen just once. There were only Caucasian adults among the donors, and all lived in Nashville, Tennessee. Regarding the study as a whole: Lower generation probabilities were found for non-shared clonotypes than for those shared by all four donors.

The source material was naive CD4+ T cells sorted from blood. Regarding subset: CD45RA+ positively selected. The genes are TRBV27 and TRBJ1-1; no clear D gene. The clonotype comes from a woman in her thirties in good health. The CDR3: CASVGQNQYTEAFF. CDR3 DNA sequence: TGTGCCAGCGTGGGCCAAAATCAGTACACTGAAGCTTTCTTT.